The following is a T cell receptor beta chain sequence with its context. One end of the junction is discordant with germline, which a read error may explain. The V gene's germline CDR1 is SGHNT and CDR2 YENEEA. The CDR3 extends over 13 amino acids. The data stem from a study of early T cells in non-severe SARS-CoV-2 infection. cDNA molecules, individually, were tagged with unique molecular identifiers. TCRdb re-analysed the 5' RACE reads in MiXCR, keeping a single row per CDR3 protein. The sample contains approximately 42,000 distinct CDR3 sequences, approximately 6.9% of which appear only once. Input material: whole blood. The chain has TRBV11-3 and TRBJ2-7, with TRBD2 matching over 12 bases. This sequence originates from an adult who was a healthcare worker with PCR-confirmed SARS-CoV-2 infection or an uninfected control (not recorded which). The CDR3: CASSWTSGDPLNF. DNA for the CDR3: TGTGCCAGCAGCTGGACTAGCGGGGATCCTTTAAACTTC.